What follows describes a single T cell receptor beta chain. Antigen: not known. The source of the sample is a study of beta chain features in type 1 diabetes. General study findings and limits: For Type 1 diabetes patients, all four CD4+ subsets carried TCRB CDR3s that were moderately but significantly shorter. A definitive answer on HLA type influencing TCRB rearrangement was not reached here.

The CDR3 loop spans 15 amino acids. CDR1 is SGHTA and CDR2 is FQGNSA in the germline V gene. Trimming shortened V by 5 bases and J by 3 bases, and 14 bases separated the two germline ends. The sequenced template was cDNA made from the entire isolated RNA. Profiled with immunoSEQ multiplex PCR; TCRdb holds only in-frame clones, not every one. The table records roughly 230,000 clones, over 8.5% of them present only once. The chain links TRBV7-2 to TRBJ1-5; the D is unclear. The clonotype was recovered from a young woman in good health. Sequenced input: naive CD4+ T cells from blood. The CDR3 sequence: CASSRLGRNNQPQHF. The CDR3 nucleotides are TGTGCCAGCAGCCGACTAGGACGGAACAATCAGCCCCAGCATTTT.